This TCR beta chain originates from a study of T cell responses to AZD1222 COVID-19 vaccine (dated by TCRdb to about 2021). For the wider study: AZD1222 recipients with second doses at about 4 weeks or about 12 weeks were pooled, because spike-specific TCR depth and breadth did not differ between schedules. A total of just over 230 trial participants underwent TCR sequencing, of whom approximately 200 had received two doses of AZD1222 and some 25 had received two doses of the MenACWY control vaccine. Trial participants were enrolled by age into 18-55, 56-69 and 70-plus year subgroups, with 148, 28 and 57 TCR-sequenced participants respectively.

Overall results and qualifications from the work: Epitopes outside the regions mutated in the B.1.351 and B.1.1.7 variants were reportedly recognized by nearly half of the unique spike-specific TCRs. After two AZD1222 doses, spike-specific TCR breadth and depth were significantly higher than at day 0 and than in MenACWY recipients. Participants were mostly white British, with more females than males. The authors suggested clonal diversity may have been underestimated. The 56-69-year group was small, and its depth increase did not reach significance, likely because of low power. Because no day 14 peak-response samples were available, repertoires were characterized only after the peak T cell response. Conclusions about previously exposed vaccinees were limited because only six AZD1222 recipients were SARS-CoV-2 seropositive at baseline. The vaccine-associated CD4 TCRs covered the entire spike protein, and the dominant responses fell in regions 160-218 and 743-854.

Concerning this clone: Its antigen is still unknown. There are no base qualities to consult, and no much larger clone falls within one base.

The cysteine opens and the phenylalanine closes a CDR3 of 14 amino acids. The kept DNA is CDR3 alone, 42 bases in frame from the first base. The germline V gene encodes CDR1 SGHDT and CDR2 YYEEEE. The V end loses 2 bases and the J end loses 2 bases, and a stretch of 7 bases separates them. The CDR3 regions of human TCRbeta chains were analyzed by immunosequencing. As for the authors' bioinformatics: Repertoire TCRs were matched against a reference library of SARS-CoV-2-specific TCRs generated with the MIRA antigen-specificity platform. Breadth meant the fraction of unique TCRs that were SARS-CoV-2-associated, whereas depth meant the fraction of total T cells that were SARS-CoV-2-associated. Using the MIRA data, every spike-specific TCR was mapped to the spike region that the TCR reacted to and assigned to either a CD4 or a CD8 class. Log10-transformed breadth and depth values were compared by one-way ANOVA with Sidak's multiple comparisons tests. Not all clones reach the TCRdb copy of this immuneACCESS table, which keeps in-frame sequences only. Checked studies attribute under half of the gap to unresolved V genes and leave the rest unexplained. V and J calls and clone size come straight from that table; D and trimming were deduced from the DNA. Recorded for this sample are around 70,000 clones; around 86% of them occurred a single time. About 2.5% of the sample is held by the ten biggest clonotypes.

This specimen's time point label, per the study, means: baseline before first vaccination. The vaccinee samples were drawn from two UK trials, COV001 and COV002, one of which was a single-blind randomized controlled phase 2/3 trial testing AZD1222 (ChAdOx1 nCoV-19) in healthy adults. For TCRbeta chain sequencing, PBMC samples were collected from trial participants at day 0 and at day 28 after the second dose. This TCR was sampled from an adult in good health. This sample comprised peripheral blood, obtained on day 0 of AZD1222 vaccination. The sequence is built from TRBV5-6 and TRBJ2-2; the D match is possibly TRBD1 or TRBD2, with 5 bases aligned in each. The DNA sequence is as follows: TGTGCCAGCAGCTTTGGGGGTAACACCGGGGAGCTGTTTTTT. This yields the protein CASSFGGNTGELFF.